These 7 T cell receptor beta chains originate from one sample sequenced in a study of regulatory T cells in long-lasting Graves disease. Time point defined: newly diagnosed GD, antithyroid drugs for less than 3 months. PBMC RNA served as the TCR library source. TCR beta libraries were built with iRepertoire HTBI primers and Arm-PCR of CDR3 regions. TCRdb independently ran MiXCR on the multiplex PCR reads; one entry per CDR3 protein. The sample lists 400,000 to 650,000 distinct CDR3 sequences; more than 15% were seen once. These sequences were also reported in another study, on T cells in Graves' hyperthyroidism and ophthalmopathy.

The sample here was peripheral blood mononuclear cells (PBMCs), taken at new diagnosis, from a patient treated with antithyroid drugs. The receptors stem from a woman between 40 and 65 years old with Graves disease.

In this sample, this clonotype turned up many times. The gene calls are TRBV20-1 and TRBJ2-5; D is possibly TRBD1 (6 bases). The CDR3 is made up of 12 amino acids. V dropped 1 base and J dropped 5 bases, with 8 bases sitting between them. Germline CDR1 is DFQATT and CDR2 is SNEGSKA (reference sequence). The CDR3 loop reads CSARGGRETQYF. CDR3 bases: TGCAGTGCTAGAGGGGGGCGGGAGACCCAGTACTTC.

The rearrangement links TRBV15 to TRBJ2-7, with D uncertain. The germline V and J ends were trimmed by 0 bases and 6 bases, with 9 bases remaining between them. This CDR3 has 13 residues. Germline V gene sequence: CDR1 LNHNV, CDR2 YYDKDF (reference sequence). In nucleotides, the CDR3 is TGTGCCACCAGCAGAGATCCCCGCTTCGAGCAGTACTTC. Protein: CATSRDPRFEQYF.

V gene TRBV19 combines with J gene TRBJ1-1; no reliable D call. Looked up from germline, CDR1 is LNHDA and CDR2 is SQIVND (reference sequence). The CDR3 extends over 12 amino acids. V was shortened by 10 bases and J by 4 bases, with 13 bases between the two germline ends. In DNA, the CDR3 is TGTGCCACCTCGAGGTTCGCCACTGAAGCTTTCTTT. Translation gives CATSRFATEAFF.

A few counts support this clonotype. A much bigger clone sits one base away, suggesting this may be a read error. V usage is TRBV6-1 and J usage is TRBJ1-1; no firm D call. Germline CDR1 MNHNS, CDR2 SASEGT. Trimming left V 7 bases short and J 3 bases short, with 6 bases between. The CDR3 has 11 amino acids. CDR3 amino acids: CASTGYTEAFF. The DNA of the CDR3 is TGTGCCAGCACCGGTTACACTGAAGCTTTCTTT.

The rearrangement uses TRBV20-1 and TRBJ1-1, with 9 nucleotides matching TRBD1. Germline assignment: CDR1 DFQATT and CDR2 SNEGSKA (reference sequence). V shed 4 bases, J shed 4 bases, and the junction held 13 bases outside the gene matches. CDR3 length equals 16 residues. The CDR3 region is CSAILTPGQGVTEAFF. The CDR3 bases are TGCAGTGCTATTCTTACTCCGGGACAGGGCGTCACTGAAGCTTTCTTT.

In the case of this clonotype: The junction and the germline gene differ at one end; a read error may be behind it. The gene calls are TRBV4-1 and TRBJ2-3; TRBD1 might be the D (6 bases). CDR1 and CDR2 from the germline V gene are MGHRA and YSYEKL. This CDR3 is built from 16 residues. CDR3 sequence reads: CASSQPHRASTDTQYF. The CDR3 nucleotides read TGCGCTAGCAGCCAACCCCACAGGGCTAGCACAGATACGCAGTATTTT.

This clonotype was recorded many times. The chain combines TRBV28 with TRBJ2-3, with TRBD1 identical over 9 bases. Germline V lookup: CDR1 MDHEN, CDR2 SYDVKM. The CDR3 is made up of 16 amino acids. V shed 7 bases and J 6 bases; nucleotides not matched to a gene: 14. The CDR3 here is CASTLQGAQFRDTQYF. The DNA for the CDR3 is TGTGCCAGCACCTTACAGGGGGCGCAGTTCAGGGATACGCAGTATTTT.